The clone carrying this TCR beta chain was counted once. Its matching antigen is unknown. Trimming left V 3 bases short and J 7 bases short, with 25 bases between. In germline, CDR1 is GTSNPN, CDR2 SVGIG (reference sequence). The CDR3 loop spans 17 amino acids. The data were produced by immunoSEQ multiplex PCR, yet TCRdb's version contains in-frame clones alone and is incomplete. Here the sample spans 400,000 or so clones, roughly nine tenths being singletons. The data originate from a study of Ad26.COV2.S vaccination and SARS-CoV-2 variants. Across the study: Recipients of Ad26.COV2.S got it intramuscularly, once or twice 56 days apart.

The treatment: around 19 received Ad26.COV2.S at low or high dose, single or two shots; a few received placebo; per-sample allocation not given. Sampling was performed 63 days after the first vaccine or placebo injection. Within Boston, the person who donated was an adult of 18-55 years. SARS-CoV-2 spike from the Wuhan strain was encoded by the vaccine, an Ad26 vector. Whole-study results and caveats: Ad26.COV2.S recipients had broader spike-specific TCRs (P = 0.0014).

This material consisted of peripheral blood, taken in a trial of Ad26.COV2.S vaccine versus placebo. This chain uses TRBV30 with TRBJ2-1; D may be TRBD2 (5 bases). The source is a person aged 18-60 years who received the Ad26.COV2.S COVID-19 vaccine or a placebo. Written as DNA, the CDR3 is TGTGCCTGGAGGCGAGCCATTGACGGGGTTTTTAAGAATGAGCAGTTCTTC. It translates to CAWRRAIDGVFKNEQFF. The whole variable domain, filled in from reference TRBV30 and TRBJ2-1, reads SQTIHQWPATLVQPVGSPLSLECTVEGTSNPNLYWYRQAAGRGLQLLFYSVGIGQISSEVPQNLSASRPQDRQFILSSKKLLLSDSGFYLCAWRRAIDGVFKNEQFFGPGTRLTVL.